This is a list of T cell receptor beta chains from one sample in a study of cytomegalovirus exposure and HLA in healthy donors. TCRdb's table, derived via immunoSEQ multiplex PCR, lists solely in-frame clones and lacks some. Of under 400,000 clones listed, roughly 90% were seen once; the top ten hold over 0.9%. The sequenced material came from PBMCs. These receptors were taken from a man younger than 40 in good health and CMV-seronegative. Each CDR3 is given with its conserved first and last residue. The D gene is left open where the match is weak. The listing skips clone size in some rows; elsewhere it reads once, few, many or a size class.

clone size: .; V gene: TRBV5-1; J gene: TRBJ2-5; D gene: TRBD2; CDR3 protein: CASSFIAGLQETQYF; CDR3 DNA: TGCGCCAGCAGCTTTATAGCGGGTTTACAAGAGACCCAGTACTTC
clone size: .; V gene: TRBV5-5; J gene: TRBJ1-5; D gene: .; CDR3 protein: CASSLVQGGAQPQHF; CDR3 DNA: TGTGCCAGCAGCTTGGTACAGGGAGGGGCACAGCCCCAGCATTTT
clone size: once; V gene: TRBV29-1; J gene: TRBJ1-2; D gene: TRBD1; CDR3 protein: CSVVNGQGYGYTF; CDR3 DNA: TGCAGCGTTGTCAACGGACAGGGCTATGGCTACACCTTC
clone size: .; V gene: TRBV30; J gene: TRBJ2-7; D gene: TRBD1; CDR3 protein: CAWSLGQGSYEQYF; CDR3 DNA: TGTGCCTGGAGTTTGGGACAGGGCTCCTACGAGCAGTACTTC
clone size: .; V gene: TRBV2; J gene: TRBJ2-1; D gene: TRBD2; CDR3 protein: CASRGLAGPASYNEQFF; CDR3 DNA: TGTGCCAGCAGGGGACTAGCGGGTCCGGCCTCCTACAATGAGCAGTTCTTC
clone size: .; V gene: TRBV19; J gene: TRBJ1-4; D gene: .; CDR3 protein: CASTDQGLTNEKLFF; CDR3 DNA: TGTGCCAGTACCGATCAGGGGCTAACTAATGAAAAACTGTTTTTT
clone size: .; V gene: TRBV5-4; J gene: TRBJ2-3; D gene: TRBD2; CDR3 protein: CASRPGGLPSTDTQYF; CDR3 DNA: TGTGCCAGCAGGCCGGGGGGGCTACCTAGCACAGATACGCAGTATTTT
clone size: .; V gene: TRBV19; J gene: TRBJ1-1; D gene: .; CDR3 protein: CASSIWAGHTEAFF; CDR3 DNA: TGTGCCAGTAGTATTTGGGCAGGGCACACTGAAGCTTTCTTT
clone size: .; V gene: TRBV7-9; J gene: TRBJ2-2; D gene: TRBD1; CDR3 protein: CASSFRQGTLSSNTGELFF; CDR3 DNA: TGTGCCAGCAGCTTCCGACAGGGAACCCTCTCTTCAAACACCGGGGAGCTGTTTTTT
clone size: .; V gene: TRBV19; J gene: TRBJ2-7; D gene: TRBD1; CDR3 protein: CASSITGTGNSYEQYF; CDR3 DNA: TGTGCCAGTAGTATAACCGGGACAGGCAACTCCTACGAGCAGTACTTC
clone size: .; V gene: TRBV4-1; J gene: TRBJ1-2; D gene: .; CDR3 protein: CASSQQGYDGYTF; CDR3 DNA: TGCGCCAGCAGCCAACAGGGTTACGATGGCTACACCTTC
clone size: few; V gene: TRBV4-2; J gene: TRBJ2-3; D gene: .; CDR3 protein: CASSQGLVTDTQYF; CDR3 DNA: TGTGCCAGCAGCCAAGGGCTAGTTACAGATACGCAGTATTTT
clone size: .; V gene: TRBV9; J gene: TRBJ2-5; D gene: TRBD2; CDR3 protein: CASSVDPLAGKQTQYF; CDR3 DNA: TGTGCCAGCAGCGTAGACCCACTAGCGGGGAAGCAGACCCAGTACTTC
clone size: .; V gene: TRBV5-1; J gene: TRBJ1-1; D gene: .; CDR3 protein: CASSLVPDRMNTEAFF; CDR3 DNA: TGCGCCAGCAGCCTAGTTCCCGACAGAATGAACACTGAAGCTTTCTTT
clone size: .; V gene: TRBV13; J gene: TRBJ2-5; D gene: .; CDR3 protein: CASSLGTAKETQYF; CDR3 DNA: TGTGCCAGCAGCTTAGGGACAGCTAAAGAGACCCAGTACTTC
clone size: .; V gene: TRBV7-2; J gene: TRBJ2-7; D gene: .; CDR3 protein: CASSPRVGLQYF; CDR3 DNA: TGTGCCAGCAGCCCCCGAGTCGGTCTGCAGTACTTC